This T cell receptor beta chain was observed in a study of cytomegalovirus exposure and HLA in healthy donors. Germline CDR1 KGHSH, CDR2 LQKENI. V was shortened by 4 bases and J by 0 bases, with 12 bases between the two germline ends. This CDR3 has 15 amino acids. PCR employed 60 Vbeta and 13 Jbeta primers. Sequencing was performed with immunoSEQ multiplex PCR; in TCRdb, only in-frame clones are kept and a portion is missing. The table records around 170,000 clones, 65% to 80% of them present only once. This clonotype originated in a woman aged 45-60 years in good health and CMV-seropositive. This rearrangement joins TRBV18 to TRBJ2-5; no firm D call. Sequencing was performed on PBMCs. The CDR3 region is CASSQFQRNQETQYF. The CDR3 DNA reads TGTGCCAGCTCACAATTCCAGAGGAACCAAGAGACCCAGTACTTC.